Listed here are 21 T cell receptor beta chains from one sample, sequenced in a study of shared clonotypes between healthy human individuals. Here immunoSEQ multiplex PCR was the method, and the copy in TCRdb shows in-frame clones only, minus some. Here the sample spans 150,000 to 200,000 clones, approximately 61% being singletons. The sample was memory CD4+ T cells sorted from blood. As to subset: CD45RA-negative fraction. The receptors derive from a man aged 25-45 years in good health.

This clone has just a few counts. The gene calls are TRBV7-2 and TRBJ1-1; D gene unclear. CDR3 length: 12 residues. Trimming cost V 3 bases and J 11 bases, with 13 bases left between them. Germline CDR1 SGHTA, CDR2 FQGNSA. The CDR3 nucleotides are TGTGCCAGCAGCTTTTCAGAGGGTGGGGCTTTCTTT. Amino acids: CASSFSEGGAFF.

This clone showed up many times. The chain carries TRBV10-2 and TRBJ2-1; D is ambiguous. V shed 4 bases and J shed 1 base, with 11 bases lying between them. Germline V gene data show CDR1 as WSHSY and CDR2 as SAAADI. This CDR3 region has 15 residues. The CDR3 reads CASSARTTSYNEQFF. Written as DNA, the CDR3 is TGCGCCAGCAGTGCGCGAACGACATCCTACAATGAGCAGTTCTTC.

CDR3 amino acids: CASSLGWGEQLGGYEQYF. Written as DNA, the CDR3 is TGCGCCAGCAGCTTGGGCTGGGGCGAGCAGTTGGGTGGCTACGAGCAGTACTTC. The V and J genes are TRBV5-1 and TRBJ2-7; tentative D call: TRBD1 (5 bases). There are 18 residues in the CDR3. The V and J ends lost 0 bases and 3 bases respectively, with 22 bases between them. Germline V CDR1 and CDR2: SGHRS, YFSETQ.

Only a few counts were recorded for this clone. The J gene is TRBJ2-2, the V gene TRBV19; D unclear. The CDR3 is 15 residues long. CDR1 is LNHDA and CDR2 is SQIVND in the germline V gene (reference sequence). V lost 0 bases to trimming and J lost 4 bases, with 9 bases between them. The CDR3 loop reads CASSIDGQVTGELFF. The DNA of the CDR3 is TGTGCCAGTAGTATAGACGGCCAGGTCACCGGGGAGCTGTTTTTT.

The rearrangement joins TRBV28 to TRBJ2-6, with unresolved D. V shed 3 bases and J shed 1 base, with 4 bases lying between them. Germline loops: CDR1 MDHEN, CDR2 SYDVKM. The CDR3 is 14 amino acids. The CDR3 DNA reads as TGTGCCAGCAGTTTCCAGTCTGGGGCCAACGTCCTGACTTTC. It translates to CASSFQSGANVLTF.

The chain joins TRBV5-1 to TRBJ2-7; 8 bases fit TRBD2. Germline V gene lookup returns CDR1 SGHRS and CDR2 YFSETQ. With V trimmed by 4 bases and J by 6 bases, 12 bases remained unmatched. The CDR3 totals 15 residues. The CDR3 nucleotides read TGCGCCAGCAGCCGGGGAAGCGGGAGAGGGAGCGAGCAGTACTTC. This gives the protein CASSRGSGRGSEQYF.

There are a few counts of this clone. The sample has other DNA sequences that encode this CDR3 too. This chain uses TRBV2 with TRBJ2-5; 9 bases are shared with TRBD1. Germline CDR1 and CDR2: SNHLY and FYNNEI. V trimming: 6 bases; J trimming: 5 bases; junction bases outside the gene matches: 1. The CDR3 is made up of 12 amino acids. The CDR3 is CASRDRGETQYF. The CDR3 nucleotides read TGTGCCAGCAGGGACAGGGGTGAGACCCAGTACTTC. Filled out from reference TRBV2 and TRBJ2-5, the complete variable domain reads EPEVTQTPSHQVTQMGQEVILRCVPISNHLYFYWYRQILGQKVEFLVSFYNNEISEKSEIFDDQFSVERPDGSNFTLKIRSTKLEDSAMYFCASRDRGETQYFGPGTRLLVL.

This clone was found once. V gene TRBV12-5 combines with J gene TRBJ2-3; D remains ambiguous. The CDR3 sequence is 14 residues long. Germline V lookup: CDR1 LGHNT, CDR2 FRNRAP. Trimming shortened V by 3 bases and J by 0 bases, and 7 bases separated the two germline ends. CDR3 DNA: TGTGCTAGTGGTTTCGGCGGAAGCACAGATACGCAGTATTTT. Protein product: CASGFGGSTDTQYF.

This clone appeared once. V usage is TRBV14 and J usage is TRBJ2-1; D remains unclear. The ends were cut back, 1 base at V and 10 bases at J, with 8 bases in the middle. The CDR3 is made up of 12 amino acids. Germline assignment: CDR1 SGHDN and CDR2 FVKESK. The CDR3 here is CASSQARQEQFF. In nucleotides, the CDR3 is TGTGCCAGCAGCCAAGCTCGGCAGGAGCAGTTCTTC.

The J gene is TRBJ2-7, the V gene TRBV13, with TRBD1 matching over 7 bases. Germline CDR1 reads PRHDT; CDR2 reads FYEKMQ (reference sequence). V was clipped by 5 bases and J by 3 bases; unmatched bases: 13. There are 16 residues in the CDR3. The CDR3 DNA sequence: TGTGCCAGCAGCGCCTATATCCCGGGACAGAGCTACGAGCAGTACTTC. It yields the protein CASSAYIPGQSYEQYF.

V gene TRBV5-1 combines with J gene TRBJ1-2, with D unresolved. Germline V gives CDR1 SGHRS, CDR2 YFSETQ. V was clipped by 4 bases and J by 3 bases, with 13 bases between them. This CDR3 region has 14 residues. The CDR3 is CASSPASWDYGYTF. CDR3 nucleotides: TGCGCCAGCAGCCCGGCAAGTTGGGACTATGGCTACACCTTC.

The chain couples TRBV28 to TRBJ2-1, with a tentative D call TRBD2 (5 bases). This CDR3 contains 14 residues. V lost 3 bases to trimming and J lost 7 bases, with 13 bases between them. CDR1 is MDHEN, CDR2 SYDVKM, per germline. The CDR3 DNA follows: TGTGCCAGCAGTTTGCGGGCCGGACGTAATGAGCAGTTCTTC. Translated, it gives CASSLRAGRNEQFF.

The chain uses TRBV7-6 and TRBJ1-2, with D possibly being TRBD1 (6 bases). CDR3 size: 15 residues. The germline V gene has CDR1 SGHVS and CDR2 FNYEAQ. Deletions cut 1 base from V and 7 bases from J, with 16 bases between. This CDR3 reads CASSLGSQGSRGYTF. The CDR3 nucleotides are TGTGCCAGCAGCTTAGGTTCTCAGGGGAGTCGTGGCTACACCTTC. Full variable domain (outside the CDR3, taken from reference TRBV7-6 and TRBJ1-2): GAGVSQSPRYKVTKRGQDVALRCDPISGHVSLYWYRQALGQGPEFLTYFNYEAQQDKSGLPNDRFSAERPEGSISTLTIQRTEQRDSAMYRCASSLGSQGSRGYTFGSGTRLTVV.

This clone appeared many times. The chain is built from TRBV10-3 and TRBJ2-7; weak D call: TRBD1 (6 bases). The CDR3 totals 13 residues. Germline CDR1 and CDR2: ENHRY and SYGVKD. V was trimmed by 2 bases and J by 4 bases, leaving 9 bases between them. For the CDR3, the DNA is TGTGCCATCAGTGAGCCAGGGGTTTACGAGCAGTACTTC. Amino acids: CAISEPGVYEQYF.

The chain uses TRBV18 and TRBJ1-3, with D perhaps matching TRBD1 (5 bases). This CDR3 comprises 15 residues. Germline CDR1 reads KGHSH; CDR2 reads LQKENI. Trimming removed 4 bases from V and 0 bases from J, with 10 bases in between. The CDR3 nucleotides read TGTGCCAGCTCACTGGATGGGGGCTCTGGAAACACCATATATTTT. Encoded protein: CASSLDGGSGNTIYF.

This rearrangement joins TRBV5-4 to TRBJ2-5; maybe TRBD1 (6 bases). Per the germline V gene, CDR1 is SGHNT and CDR2 is YYREEE (reference sequence). CDR3 length equals 14 residues. Trimming pared 3 bases from V and 5 bases from J, leaving 14 bases between. CDR3 nucleotides: TGTGCCAGCAGCTCGAAGGACAGCGCGGAGACCCAGTACTTC. Residues: CASSSKDSAETQYF. Looking up the rest from reference TRBV5-4 and TRBJ2-5 gives the full variable domain: ETGVTQSPTHLIKTRGQQVTLRCSSQSGHNTVSWYQQALGQGPQFIFQYYREEENGRGNFPPRFSGLQFPNYSSELNVNALELDDSALYLCASSSKDSAETQYFGPGTRLLVL.

This clone appeared a single time. This chain uses TRBV7-2 with TRBJ2-3; tentative D call: TRBD2 (5 bases). This CDR3 contains 13 residues. Germline lookup yields CDR1 SGHTA and CDR2 FQGNSA. Trimming took 1 base from V and 6 from J, leaving 8 bases between them. CDR3 nucleotide sequence: TGTGCCAGCAGCTTAGGACTAAGGGATACGCAGTATTTT. It encodes CASSLGLRDTQYF. The full variable domain, with the rest looked up from reference TRBV7-2 and TRBJ2-3, is GAGVSQSPSNKVTEKGKDVELRCDPISGHTALYWYRQSLGQGLEFLIYFQGNSAPDKSGLPSDRFSAERTGGSVSTLTIQRTQQEDSAVYLCASSLGLRDTQYFGPGTRLTVL.

The CDR3 loop reads CASSPRSGQRIYEQFF. As DNA, the CDR3 is TGTGCCAGCAGCCCACGCTCGGGACAGAGGATTTATGAGCAGTTCTTC. V is TRBV7-2 and J is TRBJ2-1; 7 nucleotides align to TRBD1. The germline gives CDR1 SGHTA, CDR2 FQGNSA. V gave up 5 bases and J gave up 8 bases; unmatched junction bases: 15. The CDR3 consists of 16 residues.

The rearrangement uses TRBV28 and TRBJ1-1; D is unclear. V was shortened by 6 bases and J by 0 bases, with 11 bases between the two germline ends. Germline V CDR1 and CDR2: MDHEN, SYDVKM. The CDR3 loop spans 14 amino acids. The CDR3 spells CASSPSRMNTEAFF. CDR3 bases: TGTGCCAGCAGCCCCAGCAGAATGAACACTGAAGCTTTCTTT.

V usage is TRBV9 and J usage is TRBJ1-2; D is undetermined. In germline, CDR1 is SGDLS, CDR2 YYNGEE. The CDR3 consists of 15 residues. The ends were cut back, 4 bases at V and 2 bases at J, with 15 bases in the middle. The CDR3 protein is CASSPLEVNNYGYTF. The CDR3 nucleotides are TGTGCCAGCAGCCCCTTGGAGGTTAACAACTATGGCTACACCTTC.

The chain combines TRBV9 with TRBJ2-1; 10 bases map to TRBD2. The CDR3 is 15 residues long. The germline CDR1 and CDR2 sequences are SGDLS and YYNGEE. The V gene end was trimmed by 0 bases and the J gene end by 8 bases; junction bases not matched to a gene: 5. The CDR3 region has the DNA TGTGCCAGCAGCGTAGCGCCTAGCGGGAGCGATGAGCAGTTCTTC. The encoded protein is CASSVAPSGSDEQFF.